Shown below are 28 T cell receptor beta chains from a single sample sequenced in a study of technical replicates of blood from a handful of donors. Assay used: immunoSEQ multiplex PCR; TCRdb lists only in-frame clones, some missing. The data contain tens of thousands of clones, about nine tenths of them singletons. The material sequenced was T cells isolated from PBMCs. Every receptor here comes from a human donor in good health.

The CDR3 region has the DNA TGTGCCAGCAGCCTCCGGACAGGTCAACTTGAGGGCTACACCTTC. It yields the protein CASSLRTGQLEGYTF. The genes are TRBV28 and TRBJ1-2; TRBD1 matches at 7 bases. J gave up 8 bases and V 6 bases, and 15 bases lay outside the gene matches. CDR3 size: 15 residues. CDR1 and CDR2 (germline): MDHEN, SYDVKM.

This clone was seen only a few times. The rearrangement links TRBV23-1 to TRBJ1-1, with D perhaps TRBD1 (5 bases). TRBV23-1 is identified as an open reading frame with a role that is uncertain. The CDR3 has 10 residues. Trimming removed 7 bases at V and 14 bases at J, with 14 bases between. CDR3 DNA: TGCGCCAGCAAGGCCGCAGGGTTGTTCTTT. It is translated as CASKAAGLFF.

The CDR3 protein is CASTYGFRVNQPQHF. CDR3 in DNA: TGTGCCAGCACCTACGGGTTCAGGGTCAATCAGCCCCAGCATTTT. The chain links TRBV19 to TRBJ1-5; a weak D match, TRBD1 (5 bases). Germline V gene lookup returns CDR1 LNHDA and CDR2 SQIVND (reference sequence). The V gene lost 9 bases and the J gene lost 3 bases, with 18 bases spanning the gap. The CDR3 runs to 15 residues. The full variable domain, rest sourced from reference TRBV19 and TRBJ1-5, is DGGITQSPKYLFRKEGQNVTLSCEQNLNHDAMYWYRQDPGQGLRLIYYSQIVNDFQKGDIAEGYSVSREKKESFPLTVTSAQKNPTAFYLCASTYGFRVNQPQHFGDGTRLSIL.

The chain uses TRBV2 and TRBJ2-5, with D unresolved. The CDR3 contains 13 residues. The V and J ends lost 9 bases and 4 bases respectively, with 15 bases between them. CDR1 and CDR2 (germline): SNHLY, FYNNEI. CDR3 nucleotides: TGTGCCAGTAAGACCGACAATCGAGAGACCCAGTACTTC. Its translation is CASKTDNRETQYF.

CDR3 coding DNA: TGTGCCAGCAGGGGGACAGGTGTCCTATACGAGCAGTACTTC. This translates into CASRGTGVLYEQYF. The chain couples TRBV11-1 to TRBJ2-7; 8 bases align to TRBD1. Germline loops: CDR1 SGHAT, CDR2 FQDESV (reference sequence). This CDR3 has 14 amino acids. The ends lost 6 bases at V and 4 bases at J; junction bases unmatched: 8.

The genes are TRBV30 and TRBJ1-5; 10 bases fit TRBD1. CDR3 length: 16 amino acids. V lost 0 bases to trimming and J lost 7 bases; unmatched junction nucleotides: 9. The germline gives CDR1 GTSNPN, CDR2 SVGIG (reference sequence). The CDR3 here is CAWSVSSGQGNQPQHF. The CDR3 nucleotides are TGTGCCTGGAGTGTTTCGTCGGGACAGGGGAACCAGCCCCAGCATTTT.

This clone was recorded a few times. The V and J genes are TRBV14 and TRBJ1-6, with D unresolved. The CDR3 runs 15 residues. V shed 0 bases and J shed 9 bases, with 12 bases lying between them. Germline lookup yields CDR1 SGHDN and CDR2 FVKESK. CDR3 in DNA: TGTGCCAGCAGCCAAGAACGGGGTTTTGGTTCACCCCTCCACTTT. It encodes CASSQERGFGSPLHF.

This chain uses TRBV28 with TRBJ1-6, with D possibly matching TRBD1 (5 bases). The V gene lost 7 bases and the J gene lost 7 bases, with 14 bases spanning the gap. The CDR3 loop spans 14 amino acids. The germline CDR1 and CDR2 sequences are MDHEN and SYDVKM. The DNA of the CDR3 is TGTGCCAGCATCGGGGAGGGGCACAATTCACCCCTCCACTTT. Residues: CASIGEGHNSPLHF.

V and J are TRBV5-6 and TRBJ2-3, with 10 positions matching TRBD1. The V and J ends lost 3 bases and 5 bases, in that order; junction bases with no gene match: 3. The CDR3 contains 14 residues. From germline, CDR1 is SGHDT and CDR2 YYEEEE. The CDR3 DNA sequence: TGTGCCAGCAGCTCCCGGGACAGGGGAGATACGCAGTATTTT. Translated, it gives CASSSRDRGDTQYF.

This chain uses TRBV18 with TRBJ2-7, with a possible D match to TRBD2 (6 bases). CDR3 size: 15 residues. CDR1 is KGHSH and CDR2 is LQKENI in the germline V gene. V was shortened by 4 bases and J by 1 base, with 14 bases between the two germline ends. The CDR3 region has the DNA TGTGCCAGCTCACAGGGACTGGGGGAATCCTACGAGCAGTACTTC. Amino acid sequence: CASSQGLGESYEQYF.

The chain recombines TRBV6-5 with TRBJ2-3; D may be TRBD1 (5 bases). Trimming pared 3 bases from V and 7 bases from J, leaving 8 bases between. The CDR3 sequence is 12 residues long. Germline CDR1 MNHEY, CDR2 SVGAGI. CDR3 residues: CASSYSGNTQYF. For the CDR3, the DNA is TGTGCCAGCAGTTATTCAGGGAATACGCAGTATTTT.

This clone appeared once. The CDR3 nucleotides read TGTGCCAGCGTAAAAGGACTAGCGAAAAATGAGCAGTTCTTC. Amino acids: CASVKGLAKNEQFF. The chain couples TRBV28 to TRBJ2-1, with 9 bases lining up with TRBD2. The CDR3 runs 14 residues. Unmatched junction bases numbered 9, after V lost 8 bases and J lost 7 bases. The germline V gene encodes CDR1 MDHEN and CDR2 SYDVKM.

The CDR3 sequence is CASSYWGQGPDEQFF. The CDR3 DNA sequence: TGTGCCAGCAGTTATTGGGGACAGGGGCCTGATGAGCAGTTCTTC. This chain connects TRBV6-5 to TRBJ2-1, with 10 nucleotides matching TRBD1. The trim removed 3 bases at V and 8 bases at J, leaving 7 bases unmatched. The V gene's germline CDR1 is MNHEY and CDR2 SVGAGI. CDR3 length: 15 residues.

This sequence joins TRBV30 and TRBJ1-5; D is perhaps TRBD1 (6 bases). The CDR3 consists of 14 residues. V was clipped by 2 bases and J by 6 bases, with 14 bases between them. Per germline, CDR1 GTSNPN and CDR2 SVGIG (reference sequence). CDR3 in amino acids: CAWSISGERQPQHF. In nucleotides, the CDR3 is TGTGCCTGGAGTATATCAGGGGAACGTCAGCCCCAGCATTTT.

The chain has TRBV11-1 and TRBJ2-3; 11 bases line up with TRBD2. Germline trimming cut 1 base from V and 2 bases from J; bases unmatched to any gene: 5. The CDR3 consists of 17 residues. Germline V gene sequence: CDR1 SGHAT, CDR2 FQDESV (reference sequence). The CDR3 protein is CASSLGGTSGNTDTQYF. CDR3 DNA: TGTGCCAGCAGCTTAGGCGGGACTAGCGGAAACACAGATACGCAGTATTTT. The variable domain in full, completed from reference TRBV11-1 and TRBJ2-3, reads EAEVAQSPRYKITEKSQAVAFWCDPISGHATLYWYRQILGQGPELLVQFQDESVVDDSQLPKDRFSAERLKGVDSTLKIQPAELGDSAMYLCASSLGGTSGNTDTQYFGPGTRLTVL.

This rearrangement joins TRBV9 to TRBJ1-2; 7 bases are shared with TRBD1. This CDR3 is built from 16 residues. V gave up 2 bases and J gave up 1 base; unmatched junction bases: 8. Germline V lookup: CDR1 SGDLS, CDR2 YYNGEE. DNA of the CDR3: TGTGCCAGCAGCGTGTCAATTGGACAGGATAACTATGGCTACACCTTC. Amino acids: CASSVSIGQDNYGYTF.

The rearrangement uses TRBV19 and TRBJ2-3; a weak D match, TRBD2 (6 bases). This CDR3 has 17 residues. V was clipped by 1 base and J by 4 bases, with 18 bases between them. Germline-derived CDR1 and CDR2 are LNHDA and SQIVND (reference sequence). The CDR3, as DNA: TGTGCCAGTAGTATAGGGAGGGCGGAGGAACGCGCAGATACGCAGTATTTT. This translates into CASSIGRAEERADTQYF.

In DNA form, the CDR3 reads TGTGCCAGCAGTCAAGGGGTTCAGCCCCAGCATTTT. As protein: CASSQGVQPQHF. The chain employs TRBV28 and TRBJ1-5, with D perhaps matching TRBD1 (5 bases). Trimming took 5 bases from V and 6 from J, leaving 8 bases between them. CDR1 is MDHEN, CDR2 SYDVKM, per germline. There are 12 residues in the CDR3. Drawing the rest from reference TRBV28 and TRBJ1-5, the complete variable domain is DVKVTQSSRYLVKRTGEKVFLECVQDMDHENMFWYRQDPGLGLRLIYFSYDVKMKEKGDIPEGYSVSREKKERFSLILESASTNQTSMYLCASSQGVQPQHFGDGTRLSIL.

The chain recombines TRBV7-9 with TRBJ2-1, with 10 bases lining up with TRBD2. This CDR3 has 12 amino acids. Germline V gene sequence: CDR1 SEHNR, CDR2 FQNEAQ (reference sequence). After removal of 10 bases from V and 8 bases from J, the junction contained 5 bases not matched to a gene. The CDR3 nucleotides are TGTGCCACCCCCAGCGGGAGGGATGAGCAGTTCTTC. It is translated as CATPSGRDEQFF.

This rearrangement joins TRBV13 to TRBJ1-2; a possible D gene is TRBD1 (5 bases). The V gene lost 5 bases and the J gene lost 4 bases, with 17 bases spanning the gap. This CDR3 region has 15 residues. Germline assignment: CDR1 PRHDT and CDR2 FYEKMQ (reference sequence). The CDR3 DNA follows: TGTGCCAGCAGCCTGGGTGGGGCACCAACCTATGGCTACACCTTC. Its protein is CASSLGGAPTYGYTF.

The chain is built from TRBV2 and TRBJ2-5, with D unresolved. CDR3 length equals 16 residues. The V end was cut by 6 bases, the J end by 2 bases, with 19 bases between. Germline values: CDR1 SNHLY, CDR2 FYNNEI. CDR3 residues: CASSALPVRLQETQYF. CDR3 sequence (DNA): TGTGCCAGCAGCGCCCTCCCCGTGCGGCTACAAGAGACCCAGTACTTC.

The chain combines TRBV5-6 with TRBJ1-1; TRBD1 agrees at 7 bases. With 0 bases clipped from V and 13 bases from J, the junction kept 6 bases outside the gene matches. Germline values: CDR1 SGHDT, CDR2 YYEEEE. There are 12 residues in the CDR3. The CDR3: CASSLGGQIFFF. The CDR3 DNA sequence: TGTGCCAGCAGCTTGGGGGGACAGATATTTTTCTTT. The full variable domain, in which reference TRBV5-6 and TRBJ1-1 provide the parts outside the CDR3, is DAGVTQSPTHLIKTRGQQVTLRCSPKSGHDTVSWYQQALGQGPQFIFQYYEEEERQRGNFPDRFSGHQFPNYSSELNVNALLLGDSALYLCASSLGGQIFFFGQGTRLTVV.

The chain joins TRBV11-3 to TRBJ2-2; 9 bases map to TRBD2. The CDR3 contains 19 residues. Germline lookup yields CDR1 SGHNT and CDR2 YENEEA. The V and J ends lost 5 bases and 0 bases, in that order; junction bases with no gene match: 13. CDR3 region: CASSGFGLAGFSNTGELFF. Written as DNA, the CDR3 is TGTGCCAGCAGCGGATTCGGGCTAGCGGGGTTCTCGAACACCGGGGAGCTGTTTTTT. Combining the CDR3 with reference TRBV11-3 and TRBJ2-2 gives the whole variable domain EAGVVQSPRYKIIEKKQPVAFWCNPISGHNTLYWYLQNLGQGPELLIRYENEEAVDDSQLPKDRFSAERLKGVDSTLKIQPAELGDSAVYLCASSGFGLAGFSNTGELFFGEGSRLTVL.

The chain uses TRBV11-2 and TRBJ1-1; D not resolved. Germline CDR1 reads SGHAT; CDR2 reads FQNNGV. This CDR3 is 17 amino acids long. V lost 7 bases to trimming and J lost 0 bases, with 21 bases between them. CDR3 region: CASKLSVAGSLNTEAFF. The CDR3 DNA sequence: TGTGCCAGCAAGCTATCGGTTGCAGGCTCTCTGAACACTGAAGCTTTCTTT.

This chain connects TRBV2 to TRBJ2-1; tentative D call: TRBD2 (6 bases). Between the trimmed V and J ends, which lost 6 bases and 0 bases, there was a span of 15 bases. Per the germline V gene, CDR1 is SNHLY and CDR2 is FYNNEI. The CDR3 totals 16 residues. The CDR3 loop reads CASRILAASSYNEQFF. CDR3 DNA sequence: TGTGCCAGCAGGATTTTAGCGGCCAGCTCCTACAATGAGCAGTTCTTC.

The rearrangement uses TRBV19 and TRBJ1-1, with D hard to call. Germline lookup yields CDR1 LNHDA and CDR2 SQIVND (reference sequence). V was pared by 3 bases and J by 6 bases, with 11 bases between. The CDR3 has 13 amino acids. The CDR3 is CASSIIWSAEAFF. The CDR3 DNA is TGTGCCAGTAGTATTATCTGGTCGGCTGAAGCTTTCTTT.

The chain uses TRBV28 and TRBJ1-1, with TRBD1 as a possible D gene (5 bases). Trimming pared 9 bases from V and 4 bases from J, leaving 21 bases between. The germline V gene encodes CDR1 MDHEN and CDR2 SYDVKM. This CDR3 has 15 residues. Here the CDR3 DNA reads TGTGCCAGTCCGGGGGGTAGCGGAGCGCTCACTGAAGCTTTCTTT. Protein product: CASPGGSGALTEAFF.

This clone was observed a handful of times. The rearrangement joins TRBV11-1 to TRBJ1-3; 7 positions agree with TRBD1. CDR3 length: 14 residues. V was clipped by 11 bases and J by 11 bases; unmatched bases: 18. Germline CDR1 reads SGHAT; CDR2 reads FQDESV (reference sequence). The CDR3 nucleotides read TGTGCCTCACATAGTGGGACAGTTTTTCGCTCCATATATTTT. This gives the protein CASHSGTVFRSIYF.